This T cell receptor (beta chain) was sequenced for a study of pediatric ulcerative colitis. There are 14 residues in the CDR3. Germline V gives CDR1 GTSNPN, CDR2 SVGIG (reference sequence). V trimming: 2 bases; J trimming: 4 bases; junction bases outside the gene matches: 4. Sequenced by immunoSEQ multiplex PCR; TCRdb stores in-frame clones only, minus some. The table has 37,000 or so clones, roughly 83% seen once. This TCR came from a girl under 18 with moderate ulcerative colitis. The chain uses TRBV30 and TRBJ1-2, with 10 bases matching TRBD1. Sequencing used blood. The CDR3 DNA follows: TGTGCCTGGAGTAAGACAGGGGGCGCCTATGGCTACACCTTC. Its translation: CAWSKTGGAYGYTF.